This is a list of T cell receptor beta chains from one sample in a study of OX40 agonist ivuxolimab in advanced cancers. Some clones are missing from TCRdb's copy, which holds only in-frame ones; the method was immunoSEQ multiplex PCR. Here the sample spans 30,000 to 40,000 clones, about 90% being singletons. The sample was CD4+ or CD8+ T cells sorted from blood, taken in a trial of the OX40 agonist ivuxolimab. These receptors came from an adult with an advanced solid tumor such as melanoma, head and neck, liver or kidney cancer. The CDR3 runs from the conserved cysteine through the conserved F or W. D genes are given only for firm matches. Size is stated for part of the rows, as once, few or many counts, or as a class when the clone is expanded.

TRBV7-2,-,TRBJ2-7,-,TGTGCCAGCAGCTTTGACACCCTCGAATCCTACGAGCAGTACTTC,CASSFDTLESYEQYF
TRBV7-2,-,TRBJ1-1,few,TGTGCCAGCAGCCCCGACGGGTTAGGGGACACTGAAGCTTTCTTT,CASSPDGLGDTEAFF
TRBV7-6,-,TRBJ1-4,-,TGTGCCAGCAGCGACGGACAGAGGGAAAAACTGTTTTTT,CASSDGQREKLFF
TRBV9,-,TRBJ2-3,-,TGTGCCAGCAGCGTAGAAGGACCCCTCGCTTTGGATACGCAGTATTTT,CASSVEGPLALDTQYF
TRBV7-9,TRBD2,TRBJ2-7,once,TGTGCCAGCAGCTTCCGGGGGGGGGCCTACGAGCAGTACTTC,CASSFRGGAYEQYF
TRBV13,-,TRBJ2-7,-,TGTGCCAGCAGCGCCCGGATCCCCTACGAGCAGTACTTC,CASSARIPYEQYF
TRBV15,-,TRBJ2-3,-,TGTGCCACCAGCATGGACGCCGCCTCATTCACAGATACGCAGTATTTT,CATSMDAASFTDTQYF
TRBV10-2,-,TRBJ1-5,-,TGCGTCAGCAGTGAGTCGCAGGGTCAGCCCCAGCATTTT,CVSSESQGQPQHF
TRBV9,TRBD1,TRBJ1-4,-,TGTGCCAGCAGCGCCACAGGGGAATGGGATGAAAAACTGTTTTTT,CASSATGEWDEKLFF
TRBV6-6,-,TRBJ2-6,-,TGTGCCAGCAGTCACCTCGGGAGCTCTGGGGCCAACGTCCTGACTTTC,CASSHLGSSGANVLTF
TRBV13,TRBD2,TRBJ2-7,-,TGTGCCAGCAGCTCCAGACGGGGGAGGGCCCACGAGCAGTACTTC,CASSSRRGRAHEQYF
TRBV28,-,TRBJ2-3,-,TGTGCCACCTTGGAACTAGGGATCACAGATACGCAGTATTTT,CATLELGITDTQYF
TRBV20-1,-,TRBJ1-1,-,TGCAGTGCTAGGAGGACCACTGAAGCTTTCTTT,CSARRTTEAFF
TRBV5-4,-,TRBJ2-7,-,TGTGCCAGCAGCTTTTCAGGGGTCTACGAGCAGTACTTC,CASSFSGVYEQYF
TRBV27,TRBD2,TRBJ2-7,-,TGTGCCAGCAGTTATAGCGGGACCAACTACGAGCAGTACTTC,CASSYSGTNYEQYF
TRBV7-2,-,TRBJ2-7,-,TGTGCCAGCAGCTTAGAGGGGACGAGTTTTTTTTACGAGCAGTACTTC,CASSLEGTSFFYEQYF
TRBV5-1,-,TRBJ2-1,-,TGCGCCAGCAGCTTGTTTACTGAGCAGTTCTTC,CASSLFTEQFF
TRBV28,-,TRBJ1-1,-,TGTGCCAGCAGTTTACACGGGACGGAGAACACTGAAGCTTTCTTT,CASSLHGTENTEAFF
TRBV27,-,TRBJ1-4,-,TGTGCCAGCAGTTCGGGCCTAGACTCTGAAAAACTGTTTTTT,CASSSGLDSEKLFF
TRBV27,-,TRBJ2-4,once,TGTGCCAGCAGTCCCGAGGTACAGCTGAGAGACATTCAGTACTTC,CASSPEVQLRDIQYF
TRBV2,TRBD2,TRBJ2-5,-,TGTGCCAGCAGTGAAAATCCAGCGGGAGGGCCGGGGGAGACCCAGTACTTC,CASSENPAGGPGETQYF
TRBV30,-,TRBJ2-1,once,TGTGCCTGCGGTGGGAGCGGCACTGAGCAGTTCTTC,CACGGSGTEQFF
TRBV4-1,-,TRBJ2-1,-,TGCGCCAGCAGCACCCCCGGTAGCACTGAGCAGTTCTTC,CASSTPGSTEQFF
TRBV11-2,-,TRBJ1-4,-,TGTGCCAGCAGCCCGCACAGGAATGAAAAACTGTTTTTT,CASSPHRNEKLFF
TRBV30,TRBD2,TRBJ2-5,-,TGTGCCTGGACCCAGGGAGGGGAGACCCAGTACTTC,CAWTQGGETQYF
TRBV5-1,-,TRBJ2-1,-,TGCGCCAGCAGCTTCCAGCGAGGGAATGAGCAGTTCTTC,CASSFQRGNEQFF
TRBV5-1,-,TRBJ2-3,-,TGCGCCAGCAGCTTGGAACTACTCACAGATACGCAGTATTTT,CASSLELLTDTQYF
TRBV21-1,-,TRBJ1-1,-,TGTGCCCCCCAGGGGGTAGCGAACACTGAAGCTTTCTTT,CAPQGVANTEAFF
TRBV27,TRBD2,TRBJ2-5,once,TGTGCCAGCAGTTTAGCGGCCCCTGGACTAGCGGGGAGGGGAGAGACCCAGTACTTC,CASSLAAPGLAGRGETQYF
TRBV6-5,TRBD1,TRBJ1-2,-,TGTGCCAGCAGTTACTCACCAGGGGGCTATGGCTACACCTTC,CASSYSPGGYGYTF
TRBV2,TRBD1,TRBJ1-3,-,TGTGCCAGCAGTGACCCGGGACAGAACAGGATAAACACCATATATTTT,CASSDPGQNRINTIYF
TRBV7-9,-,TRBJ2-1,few,TGTGCCAGCAGCTTAGCGTTAAATGAGCAGTTCTTC,CASSLALNEQFF
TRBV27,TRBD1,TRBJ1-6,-,TGTGCCAGTGGTTACCAGGGGGCGCAGTCACCCCTCCACTTT,CASGYQGAQSPLHF
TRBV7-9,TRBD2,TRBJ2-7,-,TGTGCCAGCAGCCCCGGACTAGGCTCCTACGAGCAGTACTTC,CASSPGLGSYEQYF
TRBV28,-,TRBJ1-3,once,TGTGCCAGCAGTTTAGAGATCTCTGGAAACACCATATATTTT,CASSLEISGNTIYF
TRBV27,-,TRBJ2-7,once,TGTGCCAGCAGTTTACGCGGTGCCTACGAGCAGTACTTC,CASSLRGAYEQYF
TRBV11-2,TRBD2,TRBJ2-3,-,TGTGCCAGCAGCTTGGGACTAGCGGGTATTGATGCAGATACGCAGTATTTT,CASSLGLAGIDADTQYF
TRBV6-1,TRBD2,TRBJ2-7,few,TGTGCCAGCAGTGTTGGGACTAGCGGGAGGTACGAGCAGTACTTC,CASSVGTSGRYEQYF
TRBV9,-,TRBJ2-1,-,TGTGCCAGCACTAACAGTACAAATGAGCAGTTCTTC,CASTNSTNEQFF
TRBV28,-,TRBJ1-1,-,TGTGCCATCCAAGTCAGGGGCGGGGGCACTGAAGCTTTCTTT,CAIQVRGGGTEAFF
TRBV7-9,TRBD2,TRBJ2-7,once,TGTGCCAGCAGCACGACGTCAAGCGGGAGGGCCCGCGAGCAGTACTTC,CASSTTSSGRAREQYF
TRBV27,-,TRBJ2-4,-,TGTGCCAGCATTGACGTCGGCAGATCCAAAAACATTCAGTACTTC,CASIDVGRSKNIQYF
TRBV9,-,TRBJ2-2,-,TGTGCCAGCAGCGTAGTCGGGGGGCCGGACACCGGGGAGCTGTTTTTT,CASSVVGGPDTGELFF
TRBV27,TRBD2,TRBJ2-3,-,TGTGCCAGCAGTCTCTTGACTAGCGGCACAGATACGCAGTATTTT,CASSLLTSGTDTQYF
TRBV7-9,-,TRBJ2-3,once,TGTGCCAGCAGCTCAACCGGGACCCAGAACACAGATACGCAGTATTTT,CASSSTGTQNTDTQYF
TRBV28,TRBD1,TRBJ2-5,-,TGTGCCAGCAGTTATCCGAGGACAGGGGTAGGGGAGACCCAGTACTTC,CASSYPRTGVGETQYF
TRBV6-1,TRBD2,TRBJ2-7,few,TGTGCCAGCGGAGGGACTAGCTACTACGAGCAGTACTTC,CASGGTSYYEQYF
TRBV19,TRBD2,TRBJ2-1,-,TGTGCCGTCGGGTCGGGAGGGGAAGATGAGCAGTTCTTC,CAVGSGGEDEQFF
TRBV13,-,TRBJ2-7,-,TGTGCCAGCAGCTTGAAGTTTTCCGAGCAGTACTTC,CASSLKFSEQYF
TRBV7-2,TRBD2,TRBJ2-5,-,TGTGCCAGCAGCTTCCCTACTAGCGGAGCGGGGGAGACCCAGTACTTC,CASSFPTSGAGETQYF
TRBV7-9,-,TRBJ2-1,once,TGTGCCAGCAGCTTATTATTTGGGCGGGACTCCTACAATGAGCAGTTCTTC,CASSLLFGRDSYNEQFF
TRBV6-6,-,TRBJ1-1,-,TGTGCCAGCAGTTCCAGCAGTTTCATGAACACTGAAGCTTTCTTT,CASSSSSFMNTEAFF
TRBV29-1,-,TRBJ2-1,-,TGCAGCGTTGAGATGGCGAGCCCCGGACCCTACAATGAGCAGTTCTTC,CSVEMASPGPYNEQFF
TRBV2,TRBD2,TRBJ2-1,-,TGTGCCAGCAGTGAAGTGGCTAGCGGGAGATACAATGAGCAGTTCTTC,CASSEVASGRYNEQFF
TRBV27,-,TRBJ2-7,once,TGTGCCAGCAGTACCTTGGACAGCTACGAGCAGTACTTC,CASSTLDSYEQYF